The rows below give T cell receptor beta chains drawn from one sample of a study of technical replicates of blood from a few donors. Clones were read by immunoSEQ multiplex PCR, and TCRdb kept only the in-frame ones, dropping some. The table has around 100,000 clones, 95% seen once. The sequenced sample consisted of T cells isolated from PBMCs. The receptors were sampled from a human donor in good health. Each CDR3 is given with its conserved first and last residue. D genes are given only for firm matches.

v_gene: TRBV30; j_gene: TRBJ1-2; d_gene: TRBD1; CDR3nt: TGTGCCTGGAGTCCGACCGGGACAGGGGGCAATGGCTACACCTTC; CDR3aa: CAWSPTGTGGNGYTF
v_gene: TRBV7-9; j_gene: TRBJ2-1; d_gene: TRBD2; CDR3nt: TGTGCCAGCAGCTTTAGGGGTCTAGCGGGAGCCAATGAGCAGTTCTTC; CDR3aa: CASSFRGLAGANEQFF
v_gene: TRBV10-3; j_gene: TRBJ1-3; d_gene: TRBD1; CDR3nt: TGTGCCATCGGTTCGCCCGGTCAGGGGGCTGGAAACACCATATATTTT; CDR3aa: CAIGSPGQGAGNTIYF
v_gene: TRBV5-1; j_gene: TRBJ2-7; d_gene: -; CDR3nt: TGCGCCAGCAGCTTAGGGGTCTCCTACGAGCAGTACTTC; CDR3aa: CASSLGVSYEQYF
v_gene: TRBV5-1; j_gene: TRBJ1-5; d_gene: -; CDR3nt: TGCGCCAGCAGCTTGGGAGGGTCCAATCAGCCCCAGCATTTT; CDR3aa: CASSLGGSNQPQHF
v_gene: TRBV4-3; j_gene: TRBJ2-1; d_gene: TRBD2; CDR3nt: TGCGCCAGCAGCCAAGATAGGTCTAGCGGGAGGGTCAATGAGCAGTTCTTC; CDR3aa: CASSQDRSSGRVNEQFF
v_gene: TRBV19; j_gene: TRBJ2-6; d_gene: -; CDR3nt: TGTGCCAGTAGGACTATGGGCTCTGGGGCCAACGTCCTGACTTTC; CDR3aa: CASRTMGSGANVLTF
v_gene: TRBV4-2; j_gene: TRBJ2-2; d_gene: TRBD2; CDR3nt: TGTGCCAGCAGCCAGGTTCCGACTAGCGGCCTCACCGGGGAGCTGTTTTTT; CDR3aa: CASSQVPTSGLTGELFF
v_gene: TRBV7-3; j_gene: TRBJ1-4; d_gene: -; CDR3nt: TGTGCCAGCAGCCCCGGACGGGGAACTAATGAAAAACTGTTTTTT; CDR3aa: CASSPGRGTNEKLFF
v_gene: TRBV7-2; j_gene: TRBJ2-7; d_gene: TRBD1; CDR3nt: TGTGCCAGCAGCTCCGGGACAGGGACGGACGAGCAGTACTTC; CDR3aa: CASSSGTGTDEQYF